This TCR beta chain was retrieved from a study of blood T cell repertoires in COVID-19. For the study at large: Acute and convalescent COVID-19 specimens originated in the United States, Italy and Spain.

Original data processing: Researchers report that nucleated cell counts were estimated from reference gene primer amplification. Generated by immunoSEQ multiplex PCR, the TCRdb table keeps only in-frame clones and is missing some. V and J calls and clone size are copied from that table; D and trimming were computed from the DNA. The table has a few hundred thousand clones, approximately 88% seen once. V was shortened by 6 bases and J by 2 bases, with 11 bases between the two germline ends. Germline V gene sequence: CDR1 MNHNY, CDR2 SVGAGI (reference sequence). The CDR3 is 14 residues long. This chain links TRBV6-6 with TRBJ1-3; D uncertain. Sample: peripheral blood. The receptor was derived from a woman between 50 and 59 years old with COVID-19, enrolled during active disease. CDR3 region: CASRSLLTGNTIYF. The DNA for the CDR3 is TGTGCCAGCAGGTCATTACTTACTGGAAACACCATATATTTT.